This TCR beta chain was recorded in a study of blood T cell repertoires in COVID-19. Researchers sorted participants into cohorts using their self-reported clinical history. Exposed enrollees had met someone with a PCR-confirmed or clinician-diagnosed COVID-19 case at some point within the 2 weeks before study entry. Profiled with immunoSEQ multiplex PCR; TCRdb holds only in-frame clones, not every one. The repertoire holds some 360,000 clones, with about nine tenths as singletons. Only one count was recorded for this clone. CDR3 length: 16 residues. J lost 4 bases, V lost 2 bases, and 9 bases had no gene match. Germline assignment: CDR1 SGHTA and CDR2 FQGTGA.

Sample: PBMCs or T cells enriched from blood (not recorded which). This rearrangement joins TRBV7-3 to TRBJ2-3, with 7 bases lining up with TRBD2. This TCR was sampled from a woman aged 25 to 39 who had been exposed to COVID-19. The CDR3 sequence is CASSLLRAGVSDTQYF. Written as DNA, the CDR3 is TGTGCCAGCAGCTTACTTAGGGCGGGAGTTTCAGATACGCAGTATTTT.